This T cell receptor (beta chain) is drawn from a study of blood T cell repertoires in COVID-19. The protocol was immunoSEQ multiplex PCR, while the TCRdb copy is restricted to in-frame clones and leaves out a portion. The data contain under 150,000 clones, 75% to 90% of them singletons. CDR3 size: 11 residues. CDR1 is DFQATT and CDR2 is SNEGSKA in the germline V gene (reference sequence). Deletions cut 3 bases from V and 3 bases from J, with 5 bases between. Specimen: PBMCs or T cells enriched from blood (not recorded which). The chain uses TRBV20-1 and TRBJ1-2; unclear D gene. The TCR sequence derives from a woman in her forties or fifties who had recovered from COVID-19. The CDR3 nucleotides are TGCAGTGCTAGGGGAGACTATGGCTACACCTTC. This sequence encodes CSARGDYGYTF.